The 25 T cell receptor beta chains presented below share a single source sample, sequenced in a study of human T cells and chemical hapten exposure. Time point noted: pre-sensitization, week 0. Treatment in this sample: therapeutic diphenylcyclopropenone sensitization with weekly scalp DPC. TCRdb independently ran MiXCR on the RACE reads; one entry per CDR3 protein. The sample includes around 350,000 distinct CDR3 sequences, approximately 5.8% of them seen just once. The source was whole blood, collected in connection with sensitization to the hapten diphenylcyclopropenone (DPC). Receptors were obtained from a woman aged 18-29 years with alopecia areata. Some clones in this sample may be carry-over from other donors' samples.

The sample holds many counts of this clonotype. J is TRBJ1-1 and V is TRBV6-2 or TRBV6-3, with no clear D. V shed 0 bases and J shed 5 bases, with 7 bases lying between them. In germline, CDR1 is MNHEY, CDR2 SVGEGT. This CDR3 spans 13 amino acids. CDR3 in amino acids: CASSYSGITEAFF. CDR3 sequence (DNA): TGTGCCAGCAGTTACTCTGGGATTACTGAAGCTTTCTTT.

This clonotype was picked up a small number of times. This sequence joins TRBV7-2 and TRBJ2-1, with 12 bases identical to TRBD2. The J segment lost 9 bases and the V segment lost 4 bases, leaving 7 bases of the junction unmatched. The length of the CDR3 is 15 residues. The germline V gene has CDR1 SGHTA and CDR2 FQGNSA. The CDR3 DNA reads as TGTGCCAGCAGCTCTCCTAGCGGGGGGGCCGGTGAGCAGTTCTTC. Amino acids: CASSSPSGGAGEQFF.

Concerning this clonotype: This may be a read error, as it is one base from a much larger clone. J is TRBJ2-2 and V is TRBV4-3; the D gene is possibly TRBD2 (5 bases). The CDR3 is 17 residues long. Looked up from germline, CDR1 is LGHNA and CDR2 is YSLEER. The CDR3 spells CASSQVQGGGSTGERFF. Written as DNA, the CDR3 is TGCGCCAGCAGCCAAGTACAAGGTGGAGGCAGCACCGGGGAGCGGTTTTTT.

There are a few counts of this clonotype. The chain carries TRBV2 and TRBJ1-2, with no clear D. Germline V CDR1 and CDR2: SNHLY, FYNNEI. The ends were cut back, 3 bases at V and 4 bases at J, with 9 bases in the middle. The length of the CDR3 is 13 residues. Here the CDR3 DNA reads TGTGCCAGCAGTGAGGGAGGTTTCTATGGCTACACCTTC. It codes for CASSEGGFYGYTF.

This clonotype was counted only a few times. The rearrangement joins TRBV13 to TRBJ2-1; D ambiguous. Trimming left V 0 bases short and J 0 bases short, with 9 bases between. The germline gives CDR1 PRHDT, CDR2 FYEKMQ (reference sequence). CDR3 size: 16 residues. The CDR3 region is CASSLGGWASYNEQFF. The CDR3 nucleotides read TGTGCCAGCAGCTTAGGCGGGTGGGCCTCCTACAATGAGCAGTTCTTC.

This rearrangement joins TRBV5-1 to TRBJ2-2; 7 bases match TRBD2. The J segment lost 6 bases and the V segment lost 4 bases, leaving 9 bases of the junction unmatched. Germline lookup yields CDR1 SGHRS and CDR2 YFSETQ. This CDR3 comprises 15 residues. Here the CDR3 reads CASSGGLGRPGELFF. The CDR3 DNA reads as TGCGCCAGCAGCGGCGGACTAGGCAGGCCCGGGGAGCTGTTTTTT.

A few counts support this clonotype. The chain joins TRBV11-2 to TRBJ2-1; D is possibly TRBD2 (5 bases). V was shortened by 1 base and J by 13 bases, with 23 bases between the two germline ends. Per the germline V gene, CDR1 is SGHAT and CDR2 is FQNNGV. The CDR3 spans 16 residues. CDR3 nucleotides: TGTGCCAGCAGCTTAGGCACGGACTGGCCGCCGGGTCGTCAGTTCTTC. Its translation: CASSLGTDWPPGRQFF.

J is TRBJ1-6 and V is TRBV6-5, with 7 bases lining up with TRBD1. Germline V gives CDR1 MNHEY, CDR2 SVGAGI. After removal of 0 bases from V and 9 bases from J, the junction contained 8 bases not matched to a gene. This CDR3 comprises 16 residues. The CDR3 DNA follows: TGTGCCAGCAGTTACTCCTTAGGGCAGGGGGGTTCACCCCTCCACTTT. This translates into CASSYSLGQGGSPLHF.

The chain combines TRBV5-5 with TRBJ2-3; 9 bases match TRBD2. Per germline, CDR1 SGHKS and CDR2 YYEKEE (reference sequence). CDR3 size: 18 residues. J was trimmed by 0 bases and V by 4 bases; bases with no gene match: 12. In DNA, the CDR3 is TGTGCCAGCAGCCCAGCTTTTAGGGCGGGGGGGAGCACAGATACGCAGTATTTT. This sequence encodes CASSPAFRAGGSTDTQYF.

This clonotype was recorded many times. The chain links TRBV5-1 to TRBJ2-3, with D unresolved. CDR3 length: 13 amino acids. Trimming took 3 bases from V and 0 from J, leaving 5 bases between them. In germline, CDR1 is SGHRS, CDR2 YFSETQ. The CDR3 spells CASSSASTDTQYF. As DNA, the CDR3 is TGCGCCAGCAGCTCCGCTAGCACAGATACGCAGTATTTT.

The rearrangement joins TRBV10-3 to TRBJ1-6; TRBD1 might be the D (5 bases). Germline assignment: CDR1 ENHRY and CDR2 SYGVKD. Trimming pared 5 bases from V and 10 bases from J, leaving 15 bases between. CDR3 size: 14 residues. The CDR3 nucleotides read TGTGCCATCAGTCTGGGGCAGGGAGAGTCACCCCTCCACTTT. Its translation: CAISLGQGESPLHF.

This clonotype showed up many times. The chain employs TRBV28 and TRBJ2-2, with 9 bases identical to TRBD1. V lost 1 base, J lost 3 bases, and 9 bases stayed unmatched. Germline CDR1 is MDHEN and CDR2 is SYDVKM. The CDR3 is 18 amino acids. DNA for the CDR3: TGTGCCAGCAGTTTATCCCCATGGGACAGGGTAGACACCGGGGAGCTGTTTTTT. It is translated as CASSLSPWDRVDTGELFF.

Many counts were recorded for this clonotype. The V and J genes are TRBV6-5 and TRBJ1-5, with no clear D. V shed 11 bases and J shed 6 bases, with 17 bases lying between them. CDR3 length equals 13 residues. The germline V gene encodes CDR1 MNHEY and CDR2 SVGAGI. CDR3 protein: CASQTGEGQPQHF. CDR3 nucleotide sequence: TGTGCCTCACAAACGGGTGAGGGTCAGCCCCAGCATTTT.

CDR3 DNA sequence: TGTGCCAGCAGTTTATCCTCTTCACCCCTCCACTTT. It encodes CASSLSSSPLHF. The chain links TRBV12-3 or TRBV12-4 to TRBJ1-6; D ambiguous. Trimming removed 2 bases from V and 9 bases from J, with 5 bases in between. The CDR3 contains 12 residues.

In this sample, this clonotype turned up many times. The chain recombines TRBV18 with TRBJ2-4; D tentatively fits TRBD1 or TRBD2 (5 bases each). The CDR3 length is 17 residues. CDR1 and CDR2 from the germline V gene are KGHSH and LQKENI. With 1 base removed from V and 3 bases from J, the gap between germline ends came to 16 bases. For the CDR3, the DNA is TGTGCCAGCTCACCACGCCGGGGCACAGTAGACAAAAACATTCAGTACTTC. Translating gives CASSPRRGTVDKNIQYF.

This chain uses TRBV29-1 with TRBJ2-1; 8 nucleotides line up with TRBD1. Germline loops: CDR1 SQVTM, CDR2 ANQGSEA. Losses at the gene ends were 1 base for V and 4 bases for J; bases not matched to a gene: 6. The CDR3 is 15 residues long. The chain's CDR3 is CSVEGQGAFYNEQFF. DNA for the CDR3: TGCAGCGTTGAAGGGCAGGGGGCGTTTTACAATGAGCAGTTCTTC.

The rearrangement uses TRBV11-2 and TRBJ2-2; D might be TRBD1 (6 bases). V lost 4 bases to trimming and J lost 6 bases, with 12 bases between them. The CDR3 sequence is 14 residues long. Germline CDR1 SGHAT, CDR2 FQNNGV. In nucleotides, the CDR3 is TGTGCCAGCAGCTCCTCAGACAGGTCCGGGGAGCTGTTTTTT. Residues: CASSSSDRSGELFF.

This sequence joins TRBV6-1 and TRBJ2-1, with TRBD1 matching 7 bases. The CDR3 sequence is 14 residues long. The germline gives CDR1 MNHNS, CDR2 SASEGT. Trimming took 4 bases from V and 3 from J; bases not matched to a gene: 3. CDR3 amino acids: CASSGQGLYNEQFF. The CDR3 DNA follows: TGTGCCAGCAGTGGACAGGGTCTCTACAATGAGCAGTTCTTC.

This clonotype occurred a few times. The chain employs TRBV6-5 and TRBJ2-5; 11 bases line up with TRBD1. Germline V gives CDR1 MNHEY, CDR2 SVGAGI. The CDR3 spans 17 residues. The junction had 13 bases not matched to a gene; V was cut back by 6 bases and J by 4 bases. CDR3 in DNA: TGTGCCAGCAGCCGGTCTCCCTGGACAGGGGGCTCAGAGACCCAGTACTTC. Translated, it gives CASSRSPWTGGSETQYF.

The V gene is TRBV20-1, the J gene TRBJ1-1; D remains ambiguous. V dropped 0 bases and J dropped 0 bases, with 11 bases sitting between them. This CDR3 region has 15 residues. Germline-derived CDR1 and CDR2 are DFQATT and SNEGSKA (reference sequence). CDR3 DNA sequence: TGCAGTGCTAGAGATCTCCCAGTCATGAACACTGAAGCTTTCTTT. It translates to CSARDLPVMNTEAFF.

This clonotype was counted ten times or more. This sequence joins TRBV6-2 or TRBV6-3 and TRBJ1-1; 9 nucleotides align to TRBD1. There are 15 residues in the CDR3. The V gene end was trimmed by 5 bases and the J gene end by 2 bases; junction bases not matched to a gene: 6. CDR1 is MNHEY, CDR2 SVGEGT, per germline. The CDR3: CASSPPGQGNTEAFF. The CDR3 nucleotides read TGTGCCAGCAGTCCCCCGGGACAGGGAAACACTGAAGCTTTCTTT.

This sequence joins TRBV6-2 or TRBV6-3 and TRBJ1-6; D gene ambiguous. Trimming took off 4 bases at V and 10 bases at J, with 11 bases between the two ends. Germline CDR1 is MNHEY and CDR2 is SVGEGT. This CDR3 spans 13 amino acids. The CDR3 DNA reads TGTGCCAGCAGTTCCTACAATCGATCACCCCTCCACTTT. Translating it yields CASSSYNRSPLHF.

This clonotype was recorded at least ten times. The V and J genes are TRBV12-3 or TRBV12-4 and TRBJ1-5, with TRBD1 matching 9 bases. V gave up 6 bases and J gave up 8 bases; unmatched junction bases: 8. The length of the CDR3 is 14 residues. This CDR3 reads CASRTTGGNEPQHF. DNA of the CDR3: TGTGCCAGCAGGACTACAGGGGGCAACGAGCCCCAGCATTTT.

Many counts were recorded for this clonotype. The J gene is TRBJ2-6, the V gene TRBV7-8; D perhaps matches TRBD1 (6 bases). The CDR3 has 16 residues. V was pared by 7 bases and J by 0 bases, with 13 bases between. Germline lookup yields CDR1 SGHVS and CDR2 FQNEAQ. This CDR3 reads CASKVRGPSGANVLTF. Written as DNA, the CDR3 is TGTGCCAGCAAAGTCAGGGGCCCCTCTGGGGCCAACGTCCTGACTTTC.

There are many counts of this clonotype. The V and J genes are TRBV14 and TRBJ1-6; D is unresolved. CDR1 and CDR2 from the germline V gene are SGHDN and FVKESK. This CDR3 region has 13 residues. V dropped 4 bases and J dropped 8 bases, with 9 bases sitting between them. The CDR3, as DNA: TGTGCCAGCAGCCTGACCAGAGATTCACCCCTCCACTTT. Its protein product is CASSLTRDSPLHF.